This T cell receptor (beta chain) is drawn from a study of blood T cell repertoires in COVID-19. Overall study: Acute and convalescent COVID-19 samples came from the United States, Italy and Spain. The analysed material was cDNA or gDNA that came from T cells, B-cell-depleted T cells, or PBMCs.

V lost 7 bases and J lost 11, with 20 bases in between. The CDR3 has 14 residues. Germline lookup yields CDR1 MDHEN and CDR2 SYDVKM. Measured with immunoSEQ multiplex PCR; TCRdb has only the in-frame clones, and not every one. The table includes 45,000 to 50,000 clones, 65% to 90% detected once. This TCR derives from a middle-aged man with acute or convalescent COVID-19. The chain is built from TRBV28 and TRBJ1-4; D might be TRBD1 (5 bases). Sample: peripheral blood. The DNA for the CDR3 is TGTGCCAGCAACCCGGGGGATCGCAACTTTAAACTGTTTTTT. It codes for CASNPGDRNFKLFF.